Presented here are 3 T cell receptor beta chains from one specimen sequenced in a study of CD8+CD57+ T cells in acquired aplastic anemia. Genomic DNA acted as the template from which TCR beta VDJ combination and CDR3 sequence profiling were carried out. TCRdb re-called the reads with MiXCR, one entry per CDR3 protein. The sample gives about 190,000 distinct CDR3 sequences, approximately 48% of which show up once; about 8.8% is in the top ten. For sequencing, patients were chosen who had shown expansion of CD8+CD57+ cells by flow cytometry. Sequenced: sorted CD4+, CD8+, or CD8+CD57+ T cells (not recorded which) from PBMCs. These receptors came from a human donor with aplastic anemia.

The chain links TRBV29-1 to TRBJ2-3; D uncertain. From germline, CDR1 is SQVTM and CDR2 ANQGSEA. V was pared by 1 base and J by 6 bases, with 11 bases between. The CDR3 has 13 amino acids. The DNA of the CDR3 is TGCAGCGTTGAAGGGGCGGCGCCCGATACGCAGTATTTT. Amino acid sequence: CSVEGAAPDTQYF.

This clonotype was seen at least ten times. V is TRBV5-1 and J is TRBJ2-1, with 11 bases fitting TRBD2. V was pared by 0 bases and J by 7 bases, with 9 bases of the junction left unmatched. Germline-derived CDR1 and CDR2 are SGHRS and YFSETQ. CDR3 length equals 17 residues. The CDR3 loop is CASSLEVLAGVSNEQFF. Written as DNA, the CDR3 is TGCGCCAGCAGCTTGGAGGTACTAGCGGGAGTATCAAATGAGCAGTTCTTC.

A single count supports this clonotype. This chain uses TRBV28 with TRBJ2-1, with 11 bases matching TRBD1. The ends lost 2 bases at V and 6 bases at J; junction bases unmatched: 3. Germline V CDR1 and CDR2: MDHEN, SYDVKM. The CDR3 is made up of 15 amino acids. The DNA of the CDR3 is TGTGCCAGCAGTTTAGGGGACAGGGGGTCCAATGAGCAGTTCTTC. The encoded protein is CASSLGDRGSNEQFF.